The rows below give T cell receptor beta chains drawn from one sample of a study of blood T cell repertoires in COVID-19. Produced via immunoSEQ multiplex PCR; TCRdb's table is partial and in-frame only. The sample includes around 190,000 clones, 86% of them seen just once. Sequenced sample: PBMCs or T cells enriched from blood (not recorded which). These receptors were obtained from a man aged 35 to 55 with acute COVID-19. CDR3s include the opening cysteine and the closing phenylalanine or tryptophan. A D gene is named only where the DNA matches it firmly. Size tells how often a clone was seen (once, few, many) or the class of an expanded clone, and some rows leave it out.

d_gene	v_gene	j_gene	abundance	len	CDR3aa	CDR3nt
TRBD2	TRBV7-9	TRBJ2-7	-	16	CASSFERAGGPHEQYF	TGTGCCAGCAGCTTTGAGCGAGCGGGAGGGCCCCACGAGCAGTACTTC
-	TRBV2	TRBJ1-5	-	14	CASSDRVGNQPQHF	TGTGCCAGCAGTGATCGAGTTGGCAATCAGCCCCAGCATTTT
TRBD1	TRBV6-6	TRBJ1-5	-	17	CASSPSGTGEANQPQHF	TGTGCCAGCAGTCCTTCGGGGACAGGGGAAGCCAATCAGCCCCAGCATTTT
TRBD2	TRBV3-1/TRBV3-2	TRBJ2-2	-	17	CASSLRSGGGDTGELFF	TGTGCCAGCAGCCTAAGATCCGGGGGAGGGGACACCGGGGAGCTGTTTTTT
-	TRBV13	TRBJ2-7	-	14	CASSLGAGSSEQYF	TGTGCCAGCAGCTTAGGGGCAGGGTCTAGCGAGCAGTACTTC
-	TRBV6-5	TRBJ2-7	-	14	CASSYSTRGHEQYF	TGTGCCAGCAGTTACTCTACCCGGGGTCACGAGCAGTACTTC
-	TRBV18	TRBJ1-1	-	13	CASSPGHRGEAFF	TGTGCCAGCTCACCGGGACACCGAGGGGAAGCTTTCTTT
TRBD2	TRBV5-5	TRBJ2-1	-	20	CASSLRRLAESGSSYNEQFF	TGTGCCAGCAGCTTACGTAGACTAGCGGAATCGGGGAGCTCCTACAATGAGCAGTTCTTC
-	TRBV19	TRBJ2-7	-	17	CASSIRARESPLYEQYF	TGTGCCAGTAGTATAAGGGCCCGGGAGTCCCCTCTCTACGAGCAGTACTTC
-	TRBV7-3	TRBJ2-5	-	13	CASSLKVKETQYF	TGTGCCAGCAGCTTAAAGGTTAAGGAGACTCAGTACTTC
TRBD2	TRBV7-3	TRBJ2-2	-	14	CASRGGRDTGELFF	TGTGCCAGCAGAGGCGGGAGGGACACCGGGGAGCTGTTTTTT
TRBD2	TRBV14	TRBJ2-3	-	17	CASSRGLAGGSTDTQYF	TGTGCCAGCAGCCGAGGACTAGCGGGAGGGAGCACAGATACGCAGTATTTT
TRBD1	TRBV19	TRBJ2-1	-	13	CASSGQGYNEQFF	TGTGCCAGTTCGGGACAGGGCTACAATGAGCAGTTCTTC
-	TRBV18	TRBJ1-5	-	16	CASSPPDSTRGQPQHF	TGTGCCAGCTCACCCCCCGACTCTACCCGCGGACAGCCCCAGCATTTT
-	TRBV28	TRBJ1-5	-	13	CAIGTQGGQPQHF	TGTGCCATTGGGACACAGGGTGGTCAGCCCCAGCATTTT
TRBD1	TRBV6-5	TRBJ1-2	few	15	CASSYAGQGTSGYTF	TGTGCCAGCAGTTACGCGGGACAGGGAACATCGGGCTACACCTTC